This T cell receptor (beta chain) derives from a study of T cells in Graves' hyperthyroidism and ophthalmopathy. The study, taken as a whole, reports: Stable hyperthyroidism was separated from ophthalmopathy by a model based on 13 V-J features.

In the case of this clonotype: The antigen is unknown.

Regions amplified from RNA transcripts were the TCR beta CDR3 regions. TCR CDR3 underwent first-round RT-PCR with the HTBI primer set. TCRdb re-called the multiplex PCR reads through MiXCR, storing one row per CDR3 protein. The repertoire holds around 660,000 distinct CDR3 sequences, less than 45% seen once, with 7% to 7.5% in the top ten. Germline CDR1 is KGHDR and CDR2 is SFDVKD. The CDR3 has 13 amino acids. Trimming removed 7 bases from V and 0 bases from J, with 9 bases in between. The TCR originated in an adult man with Graves' disease, either hyperthyroidism or ophthalmopathy (not recorded which). The sequenced sample consisted of peripheral blood or thyroid tissue (not recorded which). V is TRBV24-1 and J is TRBJ2-7; the D gene could be TRBD1 or TRBD2 (5 bases each). CDR3 sequence: CATRGDGSYEQYF. For the CDR3, the DNA is TGTGCCACCAGGGGGGATGGCTCCTACGAGCAGTACTTC.